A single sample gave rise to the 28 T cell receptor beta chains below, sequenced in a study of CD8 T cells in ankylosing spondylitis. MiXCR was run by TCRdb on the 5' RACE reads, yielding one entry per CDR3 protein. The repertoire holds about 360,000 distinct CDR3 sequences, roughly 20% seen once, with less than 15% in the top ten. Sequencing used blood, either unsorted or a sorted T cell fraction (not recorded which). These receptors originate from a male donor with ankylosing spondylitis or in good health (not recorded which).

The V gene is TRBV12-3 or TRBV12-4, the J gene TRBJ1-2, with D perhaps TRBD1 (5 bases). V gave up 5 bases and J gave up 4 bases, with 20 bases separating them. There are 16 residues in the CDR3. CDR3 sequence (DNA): TGTGCCAGCAGTCAGGGCGTTGGATTATGGGCCTATGGCTACACCTTC. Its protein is CASSQGVGLWAYGYTF.

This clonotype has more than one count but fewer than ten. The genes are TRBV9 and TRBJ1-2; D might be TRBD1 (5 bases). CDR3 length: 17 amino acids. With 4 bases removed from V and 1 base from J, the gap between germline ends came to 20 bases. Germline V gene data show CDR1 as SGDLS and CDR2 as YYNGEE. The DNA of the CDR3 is TGTGCCAGCAGCCCAAGGGAGGTGGCAGGGTTTAACTATGGCTACACCTTC. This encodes CASSPREVAGFNYGYTF.

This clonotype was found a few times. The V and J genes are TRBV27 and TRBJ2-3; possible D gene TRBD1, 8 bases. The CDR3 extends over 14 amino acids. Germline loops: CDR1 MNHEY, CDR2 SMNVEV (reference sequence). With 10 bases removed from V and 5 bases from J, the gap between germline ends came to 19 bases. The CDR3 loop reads CATQSTGGGDTQYF. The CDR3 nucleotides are TGTGCCACCCAGAGTACAGGGGGGGGAGATACGCAGTATTTT.

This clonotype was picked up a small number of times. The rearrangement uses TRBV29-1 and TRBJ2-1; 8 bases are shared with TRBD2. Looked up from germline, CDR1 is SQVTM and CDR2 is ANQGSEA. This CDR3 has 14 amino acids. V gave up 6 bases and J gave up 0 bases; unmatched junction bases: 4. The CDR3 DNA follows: TGCAGCGTAGGCGGGGGGAACTCCTACAATGAGCAGTTCTTC. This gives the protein CSVGGGNSYNEQFF.

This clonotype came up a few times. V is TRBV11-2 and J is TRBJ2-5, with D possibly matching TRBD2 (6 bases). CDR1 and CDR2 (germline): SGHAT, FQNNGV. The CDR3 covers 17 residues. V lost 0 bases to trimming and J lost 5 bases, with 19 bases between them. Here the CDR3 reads CASSLDLRGLSGETQYF. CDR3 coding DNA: TGTGCCAGCAGCTTAGATCTAAGGGGACTCTCCGGCGAGACCCAGTACTTC.

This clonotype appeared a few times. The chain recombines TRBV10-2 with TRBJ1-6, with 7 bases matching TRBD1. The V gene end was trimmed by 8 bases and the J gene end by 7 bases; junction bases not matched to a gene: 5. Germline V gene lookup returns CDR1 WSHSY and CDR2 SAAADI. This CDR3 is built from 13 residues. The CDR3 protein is CASWGGQNSPLHF. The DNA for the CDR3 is TGCGCCAGCTGGGGGGGACAGAATTCACCCCTCCACTTT.

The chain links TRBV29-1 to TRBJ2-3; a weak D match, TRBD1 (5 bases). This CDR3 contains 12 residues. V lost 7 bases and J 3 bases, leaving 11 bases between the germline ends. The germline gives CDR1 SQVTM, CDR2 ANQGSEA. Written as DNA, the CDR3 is TGCAGCGCTTGGGGCCAGACAGATACGCAGTATTTT. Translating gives CSAWGQTDTQYF.

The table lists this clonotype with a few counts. The CDR3 sequence: CASSGAVAGAHYNEQFF. In DNA form, the CDR3 reads TGTGCCAGCAGCGGAGCCGTTGCGGGGGCCCACTACAATGAGCAGTTCTTC. The V call is TRBV3-1, the J call TRBJ2-1; D is perhaps TRBD2 (7 bases). The CDR3 runs to 17 residues. Germline V gives CDR1 LGHDT, CDR2 YNNKEL (reference sequence). Trimming shortened V by 5 bases and J by 3 bases, and 20 bases separated the two germline ends.

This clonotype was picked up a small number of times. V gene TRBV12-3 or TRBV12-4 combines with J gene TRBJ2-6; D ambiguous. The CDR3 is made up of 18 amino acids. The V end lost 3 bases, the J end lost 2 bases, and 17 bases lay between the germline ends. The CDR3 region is CASSFVEDWHTGANVLTF. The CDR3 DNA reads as TGTGCCAGCAGTTTTGTCGAGGATTGGCACACTGGGGCCAACGTCCTGACTTTC.

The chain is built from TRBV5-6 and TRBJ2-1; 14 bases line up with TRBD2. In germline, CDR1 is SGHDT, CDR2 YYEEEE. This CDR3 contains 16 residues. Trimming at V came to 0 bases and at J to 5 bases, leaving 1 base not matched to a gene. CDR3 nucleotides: TGTGCCAGCAGCTTGGGACTAGCGGGGGGGAACAATGAGCAGTTCTTC. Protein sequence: CASSLGLAGGNNEQFF.

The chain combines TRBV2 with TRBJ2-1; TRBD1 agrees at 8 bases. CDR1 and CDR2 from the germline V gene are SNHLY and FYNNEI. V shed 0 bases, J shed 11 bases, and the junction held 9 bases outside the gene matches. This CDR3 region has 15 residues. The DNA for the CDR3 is TGTGCCAGCAGTGAAGCGCTTCGGGGACAGGTAAAGCAGTTCTTC. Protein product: CASSEALRGQVKQFF.

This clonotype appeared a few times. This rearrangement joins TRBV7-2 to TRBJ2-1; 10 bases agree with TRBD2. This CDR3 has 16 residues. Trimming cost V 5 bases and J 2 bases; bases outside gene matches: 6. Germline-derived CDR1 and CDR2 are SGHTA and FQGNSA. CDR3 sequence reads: CASSPPSGGTYNEQFF. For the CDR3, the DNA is TGTGCCAGCAGCCCTCCTAGCGGGGGAACCTACAATGAGCAGTTCTTC.

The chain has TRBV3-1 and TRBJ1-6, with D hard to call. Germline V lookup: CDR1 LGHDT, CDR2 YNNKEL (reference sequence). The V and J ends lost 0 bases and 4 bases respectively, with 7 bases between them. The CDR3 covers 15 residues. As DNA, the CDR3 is TGTGCCAGCAGCCAAGAGGTTGTTTATAATTCACCCCTCCACTTT. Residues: CASSQEVVYNSPLHF.

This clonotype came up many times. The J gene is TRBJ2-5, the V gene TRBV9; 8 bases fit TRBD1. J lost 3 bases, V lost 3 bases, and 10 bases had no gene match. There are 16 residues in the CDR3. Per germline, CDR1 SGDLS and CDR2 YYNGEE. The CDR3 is CASSASLRTGKETQYF. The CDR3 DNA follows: TGTGCCAGCAGCGCTAGTCTCAGGACAGGGAAAGAGACCCAGTACTTC. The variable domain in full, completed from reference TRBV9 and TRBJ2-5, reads DSGVTQTPKHLITATGQRVTLRCSPRSGDLSVYWYQQSLDQGLQFLIQYYNGEERAKGNILERFSAQQFPDLHSELNLSSLELGDSALYFCASSASLRTGKETQYFGPGTRLLVL.

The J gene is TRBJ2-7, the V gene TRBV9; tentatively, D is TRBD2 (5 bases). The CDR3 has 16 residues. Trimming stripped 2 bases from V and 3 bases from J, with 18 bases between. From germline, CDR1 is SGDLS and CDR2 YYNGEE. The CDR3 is CASSVRAETPDYEQYF. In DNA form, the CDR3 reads TGTGCCAGCAGCGTGAGGGCCGAAACACCTGACTACGAGCAGTACTTC.

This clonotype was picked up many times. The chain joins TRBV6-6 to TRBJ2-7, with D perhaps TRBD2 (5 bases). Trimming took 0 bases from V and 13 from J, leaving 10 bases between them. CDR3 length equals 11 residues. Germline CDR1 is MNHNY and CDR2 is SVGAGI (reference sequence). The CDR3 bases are TGTGCCAGCAGTTACTCCTGGGAGCGCTACTTC. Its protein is CASSYSWERYF.

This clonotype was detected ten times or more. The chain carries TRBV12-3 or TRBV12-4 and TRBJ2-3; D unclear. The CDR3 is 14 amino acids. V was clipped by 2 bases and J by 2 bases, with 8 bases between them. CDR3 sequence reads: CASSLTVLTDTQYF. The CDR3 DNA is TGTGCCAGCAGTTTAACGGTTCTCACAGATACGCAGTATTTT.

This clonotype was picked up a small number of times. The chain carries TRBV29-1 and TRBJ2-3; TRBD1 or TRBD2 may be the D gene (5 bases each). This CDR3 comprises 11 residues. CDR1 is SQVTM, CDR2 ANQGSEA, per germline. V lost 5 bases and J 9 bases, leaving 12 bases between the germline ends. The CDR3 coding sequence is TGCAGCGTTCCTTTATGGGACACGCAGTATTTT. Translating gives CSVPLWDTQYF.

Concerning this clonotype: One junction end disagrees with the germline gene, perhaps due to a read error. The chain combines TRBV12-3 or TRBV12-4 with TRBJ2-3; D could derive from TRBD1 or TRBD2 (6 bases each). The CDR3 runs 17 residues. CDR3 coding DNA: TGTACCAGCAGTTTACACGGGGGCTTTACTAGCACAGATACGCAGTATTTT. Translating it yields CTSSLHGGFTSTDTQYF.

The chain's CDR3 is CAISESIGANTEAFF. The CDR3 DNA follows: TGTGCCATCAGTGAGTCGATCGGGGCAAACACTGAAGCTTTCTTT. V usage is TRBV10-3 and J usage is TRBJ1-1, with D perhaps TRBD1 (5 bases). V was trimmed by 0 bases and J by 2 bases, leaving 10 bases between them. CDR1 is ENHRY and CDR2 is SYGVKD in the germline V gene. This CDR3 spans 15 amino acids.

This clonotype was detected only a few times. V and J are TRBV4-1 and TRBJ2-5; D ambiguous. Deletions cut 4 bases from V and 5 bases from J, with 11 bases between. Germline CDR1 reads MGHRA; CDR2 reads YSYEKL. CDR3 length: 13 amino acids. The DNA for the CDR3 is TGCGCCAGCAGCCCAAACGTGCAGGAGACCCAGTACTTC. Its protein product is CASSPNVQETQYF.

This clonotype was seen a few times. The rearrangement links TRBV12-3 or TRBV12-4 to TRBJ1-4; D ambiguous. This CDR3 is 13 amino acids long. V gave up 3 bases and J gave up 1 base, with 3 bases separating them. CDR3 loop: CASSLVTNEKLFF. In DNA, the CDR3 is TGTGCCAGCAGTTTGGTAACTAATGAAAAACTGTTTTTT.

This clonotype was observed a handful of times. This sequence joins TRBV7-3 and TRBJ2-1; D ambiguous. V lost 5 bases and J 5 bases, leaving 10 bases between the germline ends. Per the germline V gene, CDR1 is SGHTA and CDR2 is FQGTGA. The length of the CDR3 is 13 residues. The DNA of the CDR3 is TGTGCCAGCAGCCCGGCCCAAGACAATGAGCAGTTCTTC. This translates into CASSPAQDNEQFF.

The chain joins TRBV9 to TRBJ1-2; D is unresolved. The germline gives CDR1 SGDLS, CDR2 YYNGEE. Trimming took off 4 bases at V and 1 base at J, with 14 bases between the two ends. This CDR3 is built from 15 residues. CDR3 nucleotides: TGTGCCAGCAGCCACCTCCAAGGAGATAACTATGGCTACACCTTC. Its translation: CASSHLQGDNYGYTF.

The CDR3 DNA reads as TGTGCCAGCAGGGCAGGGTTGCACGAGCAGTACTTC. Protein sequence: CASRAGLHEQYF. This rearrangement joins TRBV27 to TRBJ2-7; maybe TRBD1 (5 bases). This CDR3 region has 12 residues. Germline V gives CDR1 MNHEY, CDR2 SMNVEV (reference sequence). Trimming cost V 6 bases and J 5 bases, with 11 bases left between them.

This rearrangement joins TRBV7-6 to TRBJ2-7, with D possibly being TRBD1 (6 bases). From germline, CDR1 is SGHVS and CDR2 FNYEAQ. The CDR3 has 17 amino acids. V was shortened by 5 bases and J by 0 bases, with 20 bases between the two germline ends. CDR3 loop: CASSPAPPGHSSYEQYF. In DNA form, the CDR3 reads TGTGCCAGCAGCCCAGCACCGCCGGGACATAGCTCCTACGAGCAGTACTTC.

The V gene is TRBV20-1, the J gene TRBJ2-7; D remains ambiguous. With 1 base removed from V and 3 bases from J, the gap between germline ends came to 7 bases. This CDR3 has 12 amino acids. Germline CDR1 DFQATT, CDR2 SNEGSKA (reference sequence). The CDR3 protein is CSARGHIYEQYF. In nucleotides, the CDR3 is TGCAGTGCTAGAGGGCACATCTACGAGCAGTACTTC.

As DNA, the CDR3 is TGTGCCAGCAGCTTAGTAGCGGACGAGCAGTACTTC. Protein product: CASSLVADEQYF. The V call is TRBV7-8, the J call TRBJ2-7; D possibly corresponds to TRBD2 (6 bases). The CDR3 length is 12 residues. CDR1 is SGHVS and CDR2 is FQNEAQ in the germline V gene. V was clipped by 1 base and J by 5 bases, with 6 bases between them.